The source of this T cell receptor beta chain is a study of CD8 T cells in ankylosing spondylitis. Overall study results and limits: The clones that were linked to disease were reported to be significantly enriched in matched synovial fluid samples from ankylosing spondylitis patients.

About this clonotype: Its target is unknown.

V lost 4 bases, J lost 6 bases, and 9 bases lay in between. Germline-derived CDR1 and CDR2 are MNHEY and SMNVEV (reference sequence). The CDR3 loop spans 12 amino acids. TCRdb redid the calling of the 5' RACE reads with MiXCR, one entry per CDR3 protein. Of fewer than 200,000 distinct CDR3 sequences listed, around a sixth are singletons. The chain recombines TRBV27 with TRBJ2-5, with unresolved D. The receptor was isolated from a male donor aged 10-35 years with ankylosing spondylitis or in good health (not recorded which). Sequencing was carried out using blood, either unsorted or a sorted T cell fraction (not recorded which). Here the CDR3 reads CASSSPDQTQYF. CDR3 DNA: TGTGCCAGCAGTTCACCTGACCAGACCCAGTACTTC.